This T cell receptor beta chain was retrieved from a study of blood T cell repertoires in COVID-19. Original methodology: Nucleated cell number was recorded as an estimate derived from reference gene primer amplification. The table came from immunoSEQ multiplex PCR; TCRdb's copy has only in-frame clones and leaves some out. The V and J calls and clone size were taken over from that table, and D and trimming were inferred from the DNA. The repertoire holds over 55,000 clones, with about 80% as singletons. Germline CDR1 is SGHTA and CDR2 is FQGNSA. CDR3 length equals 15 residues. Trimming took off 2 bases at V and 4 bases at J, with 14 bases between the two ends.

The V call is TRBV7-2, the J call TRBJ1-2, with D possibly matching TRBD1 (6 bases). Material: peripheral blood. This TCR derives from an older man with COVID-19, enrolled during active disease. Here the CDR3 DNA reads TGTGCCAGCAGCTTATCGGGGGGCGAGACCTATGGCTACACCTTC. It is translated as CASSLSGGETYGYTF. Supplemented by reference TRBV7-2 and TRBJ1-2, the full variable domain reads GAGVSQSPSNKVTEKGKDVELRCDPISGHTALYWYRQSLGQGLEFLIYFQGNSAPDKSGLPSDRFSAERTGGSVSTLTIQRTQQEDSAVYLCASSLSGGETYGYTFGSGTRLTVV.